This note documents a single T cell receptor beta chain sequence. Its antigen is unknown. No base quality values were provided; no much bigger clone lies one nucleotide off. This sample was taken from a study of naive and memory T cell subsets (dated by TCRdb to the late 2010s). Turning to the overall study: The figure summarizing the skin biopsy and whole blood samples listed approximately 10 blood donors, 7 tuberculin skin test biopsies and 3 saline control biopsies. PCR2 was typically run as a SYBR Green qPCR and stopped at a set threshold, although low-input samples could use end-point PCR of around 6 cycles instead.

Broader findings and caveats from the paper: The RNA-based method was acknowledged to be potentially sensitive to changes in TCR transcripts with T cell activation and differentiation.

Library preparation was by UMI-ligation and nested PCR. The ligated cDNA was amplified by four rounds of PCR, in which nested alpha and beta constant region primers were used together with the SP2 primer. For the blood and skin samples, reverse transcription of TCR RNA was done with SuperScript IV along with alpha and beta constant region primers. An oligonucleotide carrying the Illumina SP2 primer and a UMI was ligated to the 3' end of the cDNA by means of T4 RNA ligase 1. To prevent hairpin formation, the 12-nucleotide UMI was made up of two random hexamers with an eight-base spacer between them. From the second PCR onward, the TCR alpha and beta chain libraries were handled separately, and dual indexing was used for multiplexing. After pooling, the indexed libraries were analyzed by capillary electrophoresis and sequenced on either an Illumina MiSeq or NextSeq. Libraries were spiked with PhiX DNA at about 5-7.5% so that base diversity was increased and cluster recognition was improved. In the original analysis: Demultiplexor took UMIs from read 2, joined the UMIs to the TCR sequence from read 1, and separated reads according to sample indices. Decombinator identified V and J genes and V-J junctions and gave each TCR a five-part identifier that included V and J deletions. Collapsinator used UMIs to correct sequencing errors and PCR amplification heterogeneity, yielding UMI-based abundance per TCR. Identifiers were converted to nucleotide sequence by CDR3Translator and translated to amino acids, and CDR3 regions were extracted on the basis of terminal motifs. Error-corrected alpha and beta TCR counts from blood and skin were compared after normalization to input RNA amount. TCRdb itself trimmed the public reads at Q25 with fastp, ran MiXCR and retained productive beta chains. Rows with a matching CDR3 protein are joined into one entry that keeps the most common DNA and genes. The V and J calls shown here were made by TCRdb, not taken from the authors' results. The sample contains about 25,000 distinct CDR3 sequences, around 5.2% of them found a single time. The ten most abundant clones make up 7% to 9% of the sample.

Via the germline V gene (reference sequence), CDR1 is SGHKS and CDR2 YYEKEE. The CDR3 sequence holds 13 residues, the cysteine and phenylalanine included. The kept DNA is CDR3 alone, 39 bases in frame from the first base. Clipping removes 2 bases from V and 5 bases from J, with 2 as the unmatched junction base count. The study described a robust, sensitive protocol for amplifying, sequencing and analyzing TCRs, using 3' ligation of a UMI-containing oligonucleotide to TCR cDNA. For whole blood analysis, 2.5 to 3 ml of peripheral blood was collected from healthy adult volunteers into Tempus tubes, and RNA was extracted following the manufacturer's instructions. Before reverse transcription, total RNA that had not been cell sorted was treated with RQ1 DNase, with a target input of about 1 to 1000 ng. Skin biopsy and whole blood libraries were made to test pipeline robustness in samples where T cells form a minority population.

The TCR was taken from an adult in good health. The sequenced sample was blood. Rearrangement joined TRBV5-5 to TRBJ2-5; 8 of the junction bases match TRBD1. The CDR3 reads CASSFQGAETQYF. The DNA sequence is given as TGTGCCAGCAGCTTCCAGGGGGCGGAGACCCAGTACTTC.